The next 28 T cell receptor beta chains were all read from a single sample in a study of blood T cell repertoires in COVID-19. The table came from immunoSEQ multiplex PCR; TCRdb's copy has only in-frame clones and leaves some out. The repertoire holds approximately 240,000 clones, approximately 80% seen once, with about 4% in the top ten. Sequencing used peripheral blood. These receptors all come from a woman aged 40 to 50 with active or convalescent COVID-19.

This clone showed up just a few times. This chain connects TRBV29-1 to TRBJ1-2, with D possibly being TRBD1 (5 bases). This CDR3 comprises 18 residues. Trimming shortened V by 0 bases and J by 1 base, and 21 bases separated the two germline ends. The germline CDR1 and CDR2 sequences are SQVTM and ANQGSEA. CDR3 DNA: TGCAGCGTTGAAGATCTTTTTCCTCCTTCAGGGTATAACTATGGCTACACCTTC. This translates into CSVEDLFPPSGYNYGYTF.

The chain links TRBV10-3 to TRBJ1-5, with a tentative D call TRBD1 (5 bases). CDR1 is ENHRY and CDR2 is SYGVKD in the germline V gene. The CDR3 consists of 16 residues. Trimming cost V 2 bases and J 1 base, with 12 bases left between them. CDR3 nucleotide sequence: TGTGCCATCAGTGAGGGAGGGGCAGTGAGCAATCAGCCCCAGCATTTT. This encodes CAISEGGAVSNQPQHF.

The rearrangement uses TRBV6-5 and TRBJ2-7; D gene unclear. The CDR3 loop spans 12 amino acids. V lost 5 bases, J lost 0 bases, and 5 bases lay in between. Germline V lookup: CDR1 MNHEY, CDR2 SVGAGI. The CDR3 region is CASSTGSYEQYF. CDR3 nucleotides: TGTGCCAGCAGTACCGGCTCCTACGAGCAGTACTTC.

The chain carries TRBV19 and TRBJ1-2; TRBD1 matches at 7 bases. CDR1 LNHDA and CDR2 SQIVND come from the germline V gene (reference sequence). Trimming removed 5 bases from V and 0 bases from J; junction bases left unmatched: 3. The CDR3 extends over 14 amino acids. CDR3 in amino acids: CASSLGTANYGYTF. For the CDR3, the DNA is TGTGCCAGTAGTCTGGGGACAGCTAACTATGGCTACACCTTC.

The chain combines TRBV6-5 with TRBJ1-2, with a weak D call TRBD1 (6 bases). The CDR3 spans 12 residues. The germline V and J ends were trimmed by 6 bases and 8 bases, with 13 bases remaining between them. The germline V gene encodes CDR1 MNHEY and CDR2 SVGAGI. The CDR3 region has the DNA TGTGCCAGCAGGAGGCAGGGGCAGGGCTACACCTTC. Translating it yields CASRRQGQGYTF.

The CDR3 spells CASSLGQYPSYEQYF. CDR3 nucleotides: TGTGCCAGCAGCTTAGGACAGTATCCCTCCTACGAGCAGTACTTC. The gene calls are TRBV7-7 and TRBJ2-7; possibly TRBD1 for D (5 bases). The V gene's germline CDR1 is SSHAT and CDR2 FNYEAQ (reference sequence). V lost 1 base, J lost 0 bases, and 10 bases lay in between. This CDR3 is built from 15 residues. Supplemented by reference TRBV7-7 and TRBJ2-7, the full variable domain reads GAGVSQSPRYKVTKRGQDVTLRCDPISSHATLYWYQQALGQGPEFLTYFNYEAQPDKSGLPSDRFSAERPEGSISTLTIQRTEQRDSAMYRCASSLGQYPSYEQYFGPGTRLTVT.

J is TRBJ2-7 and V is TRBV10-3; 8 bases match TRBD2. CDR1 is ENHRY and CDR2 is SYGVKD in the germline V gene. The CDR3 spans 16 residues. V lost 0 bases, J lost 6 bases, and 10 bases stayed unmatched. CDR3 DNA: TGTGCCATCAGTGAGTCGGTGATAGCGGGGAACTCCGAGCAGTACTTC. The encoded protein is CAISESVIAGNSEQYF.

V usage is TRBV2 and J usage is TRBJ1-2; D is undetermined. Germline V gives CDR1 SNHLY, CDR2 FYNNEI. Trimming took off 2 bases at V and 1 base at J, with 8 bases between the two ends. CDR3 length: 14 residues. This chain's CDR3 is CASSEQALNYGYTF. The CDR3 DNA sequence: TGTGCCAGCAGTGAACAGGCCCTTAACTATGGCTACACCTTC.

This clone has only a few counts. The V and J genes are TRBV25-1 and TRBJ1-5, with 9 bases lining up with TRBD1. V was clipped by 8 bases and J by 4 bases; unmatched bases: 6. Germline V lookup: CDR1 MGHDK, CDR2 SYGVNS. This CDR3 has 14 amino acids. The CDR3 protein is CASRGQGQNQPQHF. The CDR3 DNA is TGTGCCAGCCGGGGACAGGGACAGAATCAGCCCCAGCATTTT.

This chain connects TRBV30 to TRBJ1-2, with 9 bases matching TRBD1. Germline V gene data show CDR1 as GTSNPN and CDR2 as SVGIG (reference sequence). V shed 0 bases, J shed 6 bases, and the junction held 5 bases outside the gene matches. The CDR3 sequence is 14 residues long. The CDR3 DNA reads TGTGCCTGGAGTGTGCGACAGGGGGGAAATGGCTACACCTTC. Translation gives CAWSVRQGGNGYTF.

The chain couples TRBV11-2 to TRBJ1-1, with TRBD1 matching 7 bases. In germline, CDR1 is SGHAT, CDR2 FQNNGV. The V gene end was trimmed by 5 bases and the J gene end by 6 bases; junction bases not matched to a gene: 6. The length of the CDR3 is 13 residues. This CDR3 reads CASSMTGLAEAFF. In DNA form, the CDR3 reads TGTGCCAGCAGCATGACAGGGCTCGCTGAAGCTTTCTTT.

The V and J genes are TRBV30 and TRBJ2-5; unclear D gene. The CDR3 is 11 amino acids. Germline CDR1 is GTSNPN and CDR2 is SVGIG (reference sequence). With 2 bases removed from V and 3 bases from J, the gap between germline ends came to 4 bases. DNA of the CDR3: TGTGCCTGGAGTTTAGAAGAGACCCAGTACTTC. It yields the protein CAWSLEETQYF.

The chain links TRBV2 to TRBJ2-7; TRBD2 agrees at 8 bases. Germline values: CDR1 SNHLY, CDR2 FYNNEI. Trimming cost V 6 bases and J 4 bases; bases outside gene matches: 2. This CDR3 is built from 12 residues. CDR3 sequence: CASRLAEYEQYF. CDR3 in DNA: TGTGCCAGCAGACTAGCGGAATACGAGCAGTACTTC.

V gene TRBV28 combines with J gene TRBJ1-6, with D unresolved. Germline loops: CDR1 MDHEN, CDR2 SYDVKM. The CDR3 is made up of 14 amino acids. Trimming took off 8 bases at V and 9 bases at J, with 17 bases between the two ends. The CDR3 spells CASQTAAASSPLHF. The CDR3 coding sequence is TGTGCCAGCCAAACGGCGGCCGCCTCTTCACCCCTCCACTTT.

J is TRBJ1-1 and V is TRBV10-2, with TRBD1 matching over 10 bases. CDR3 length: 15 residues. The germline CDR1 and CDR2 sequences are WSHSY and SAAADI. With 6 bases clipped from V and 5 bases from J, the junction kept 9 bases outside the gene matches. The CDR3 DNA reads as TGCGCCAGCAGCCCAAGACAGGGGGCGCGGACTGAAGCTTTCTTT. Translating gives CASSPRQGARTEAFF.

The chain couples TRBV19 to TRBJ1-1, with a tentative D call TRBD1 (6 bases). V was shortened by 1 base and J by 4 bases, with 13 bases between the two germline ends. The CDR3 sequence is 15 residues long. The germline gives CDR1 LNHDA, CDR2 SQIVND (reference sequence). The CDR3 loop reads CASSIAGRGGTEAFF. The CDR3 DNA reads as TGTGCCAGTAGTATAGCGGGAAGGGGGGGCACTGAAGCTTTCTTT.

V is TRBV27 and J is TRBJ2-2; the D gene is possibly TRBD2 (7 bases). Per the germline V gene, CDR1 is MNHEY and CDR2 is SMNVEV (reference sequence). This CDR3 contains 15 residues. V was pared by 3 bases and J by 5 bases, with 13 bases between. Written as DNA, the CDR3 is TGTGCCAGCAGTTTTGGCGGGGGCGTTACCGGGGAGCTGTTTTTT. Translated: CASSFGGGVTGELFF.

The CDR3 loop reads CASSPLAKLNTEAFF. The DNA of the CDR3 is TGTGCCAGCTCACCGCTGGCCAAGTTGAACACTGAAGCTTTCTTT. This chain uses TRBV18 with TRBJ1-1; D is unclear. Trimming pared 3 bases from V and 0 bases from J, leaving 11 bases between. The CDR3 covers 15 residues. Germline CDR1 is KGHSH and CDR2 is LQKENI.

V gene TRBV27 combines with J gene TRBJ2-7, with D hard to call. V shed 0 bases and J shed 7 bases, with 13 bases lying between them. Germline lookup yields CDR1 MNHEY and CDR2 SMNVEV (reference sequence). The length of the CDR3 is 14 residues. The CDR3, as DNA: TGTGCCAGCAGTTTATCGAACGGTTTTTTTGAGCAGTACTTC. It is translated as CASSLSNGFFEQYF.

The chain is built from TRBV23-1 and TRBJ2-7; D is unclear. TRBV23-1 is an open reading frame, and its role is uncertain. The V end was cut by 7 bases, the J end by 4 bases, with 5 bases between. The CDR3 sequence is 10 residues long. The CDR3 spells CASNLYEQYV. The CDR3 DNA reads TGCGCCAGCAACCTATACGAGCAGTACGTC.

Here the CDR3 reads CASRDRGNTEAFF. CDR3 sequence (DNA): TGTGCCAGCAGGGACAGGGGGAACACTGAAGCTTTCTTT. The J gene is TRBJ1-1, the V gene TRBV3-1 (or the pseudogene TRBV3-2); 9 bases are shared with TRBD1. CDR3 length equals 13 residues. Losses at the gene ends were 6 bases for V and 1 base for J; bases not matched to a gene: 0. Germline V gene lookup returns CDR1 LGHDT and CDR2 YNNKEL (reference sequence).

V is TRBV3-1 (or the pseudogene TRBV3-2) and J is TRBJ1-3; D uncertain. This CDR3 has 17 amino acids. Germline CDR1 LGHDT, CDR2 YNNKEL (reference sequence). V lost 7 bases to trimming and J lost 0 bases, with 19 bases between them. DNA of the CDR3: TGTGCCAGCACACGGAGAGGGAGCTCCTTCTCTGGAAACACCATATATTTT. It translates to CASTRRGSSFSGNTIYF.

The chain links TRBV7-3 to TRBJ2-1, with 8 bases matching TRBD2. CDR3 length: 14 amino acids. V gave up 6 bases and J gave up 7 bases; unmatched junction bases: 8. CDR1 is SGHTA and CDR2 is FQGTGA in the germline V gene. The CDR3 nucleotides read TGTGCCAGCAGTCCGGGACTAGAGGTAAATGAGCAGTTCTTC. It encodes CASSPGLEVNEQFF.

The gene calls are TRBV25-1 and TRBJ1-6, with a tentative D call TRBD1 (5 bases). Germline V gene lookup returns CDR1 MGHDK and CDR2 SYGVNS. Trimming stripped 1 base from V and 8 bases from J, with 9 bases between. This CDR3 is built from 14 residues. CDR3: CASSESGGDSPLHF. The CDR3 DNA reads TGTGCCAGCAGTGAATCGGGAGGGGATTCACCCCTCCACTTT.

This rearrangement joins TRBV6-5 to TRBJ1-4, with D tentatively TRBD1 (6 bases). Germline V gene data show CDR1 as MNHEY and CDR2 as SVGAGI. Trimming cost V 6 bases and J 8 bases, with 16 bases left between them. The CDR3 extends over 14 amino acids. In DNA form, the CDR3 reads TGTGCCAGCAGCCTAGGGGGGGGTGACGAAAAACTGTTTTTT. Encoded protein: CASSLGGGDEKLFF.

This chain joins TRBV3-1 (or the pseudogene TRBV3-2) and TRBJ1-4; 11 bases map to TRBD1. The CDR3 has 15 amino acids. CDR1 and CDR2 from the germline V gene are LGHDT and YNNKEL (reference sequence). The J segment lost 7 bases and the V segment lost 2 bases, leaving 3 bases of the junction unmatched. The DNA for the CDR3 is TGTGCCAGCAGCCAAATGGACAGGGGGCCTGAAAAACTGTTTTTT. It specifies CASSQMDRGPEKLFF.

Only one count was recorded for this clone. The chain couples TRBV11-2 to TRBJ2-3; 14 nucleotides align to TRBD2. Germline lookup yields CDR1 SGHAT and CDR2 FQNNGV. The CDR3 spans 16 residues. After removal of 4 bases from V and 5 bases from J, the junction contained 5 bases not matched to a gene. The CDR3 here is CASSWRTSGGLDTQYF. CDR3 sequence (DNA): TGTGCCAGCAGCTGGAGGACTAGCGGGGGGTTAGATACGCAGTATTTT.

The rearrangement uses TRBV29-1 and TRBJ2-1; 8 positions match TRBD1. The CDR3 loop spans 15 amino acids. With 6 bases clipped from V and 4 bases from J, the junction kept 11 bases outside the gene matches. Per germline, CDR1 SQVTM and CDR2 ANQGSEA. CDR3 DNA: TGCAGCGTCGAGAGGAGAGACAGGGGATACAATGAGCAGTTCTTC. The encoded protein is CSVERRDRGYNEQFF.